This T cell receptor (beta chain) was sequenced for a study of T-cell reconstitution after alpha-beta-depleted transplantation in children. In its sample, this clonotype was seen a few times. The ends were cut back, 6 bases at V and 2 bases at J, with 16 bases in the middle. Germline V lookup: CDR1 DFQATT, CDR2 SNEGSKA (reference sequence). The CDR3 has 14 residues. As it was prepared, the TCRbeta library received unique molecular identifiers. From the PCR reads, TCRdb called clonotypes with MiXCR, one entry per CDR3 protein. The profile shows roughly 310,000 distinct CDR3 sequences, over 20% of them singletons.

The genes are TRBV20-1 and TRBJ2-5; perhaps D is TRBD1 or TRBD2 (5 bases each). The sequencing here drew on PBMCs, mostly from graft donor cells, taken 180 days after TCRalphabeta/CD19-depleted stem cell transplant. The clonotype comes from a male patient younger than 18 who had a stem cell transplant for acute lymphoblastic leukemia, so the T cells may come from the graft donor. The CDR3 reads CSASGRVGQETQYF. In nucleotides, the CDR3 is TGCAGTGCATCGGGACGGGTGGGGCAAGAGACCCAGTACTTC.